A selection of T cell receptor beta chains follows, all from one sample in a study of technical replicates of blood from a few donors. Using immunoSEQ multiplex PCR, the repertoire was profiled, and TCRdb retains in-frame clones only, with some absent. This table has under 100,000 clones, 85% to 95% appearing once. Material for sequencing was T cells isolated from PBMCs. The receptors were sampled from a human donor in good health. Both conserved end residues are part of each CDR3. A D gene is named only where the DNA matches it firmly. The listing skips clone size in some rows; elsewhere it reads once, few, many or a size class.

j_gene,len,abundance,d_gene,v_gene,CDR3aa,CDR3nt
TRBJ2-6,18,-,TRBD1,TRBV5-6,CASSLWTGSRSGANVLTF,TGTGCCAGCAGCCTGTGGACAGGGTCACGCTCTGGGGCCAACGTCCTGACTTTC
TRBJ2-7,15,-,TRBD1,TRBV7-9,CASRRRGPDSYEQYF,TGTGCCAGCAGGAGAAGGGGGCCCGATTCTTACGAGCAGTACTTC
TRBJ1-4,12,-,-,TRBV7-9,CASSLQGEKLFF,TGTGCCAGCAGCTTACAGGGTGAAAAACTGTTTTTT
TRBJ2-2,14,-,TRBD2,TRBV5-6,CASSSGLEAGELFF,TGTGCCAGCAGCTCGGGACTAGAGGCCGGGGAGCTGTTTTTT
TRBJ2-3,13,-,-,TRBV5-1,CASTADSTDTQYF,TGCGCCAGCACCGCAGATAGCACAGATACGCAGTATTTT
TRBJ2-3,17,-,-,TRBV7-2,CASSSPTLADTTDTQYF,TGTGCCAGCAGCTCCCCCACCCTCGCGGATACCACAGATACGCAGTATTTT
TRBJ2-1,16,-,TRBD2,TRBV9,CASSVEAGGLGDEQFF,TGTGCCAGCAGCGTAGAAGCGGGGGGGCTCGGGGATGAGCAGTTCTTC
TRBJ2-7,21,-,TRBD1,TRBV12-5,CASGLAVTGTGGPKISYEQYF,TGTGCTAGTGGTTTGGCCGTGACCGGGACAGGGGGCCCGAAAATCTCCTACGAGCAGTACTTC
TRBJ2-1,16,-,TRBD2,TRBV4-1,CASSHPSGSSYNEQFF,TGCGCCAGCAGCCACCCTAGCGGGAGCTCCTACAATGAGCAGTTCTTC
TRBJ1-5,11,-,-,TRBV6-1,CASSSFREQHF,TGTGCCAGCAGCTCTTTTAGGGAGCAGCATTTT
TRBJ2-7,14,few,TRBD2,TRBV19,CASSGTSGRREQYF,TGTGCCAGTAGCGGGACTAGCGGGAGACGGGAGCAGTACTTC
TRBJ2-2,14,-,TRBD1,TRBV30,CAWRTTGVPGELFF,TGTGCCTGGAGGACAACAGGGGTCCCCGGGGAGCTGTTTTTT
TRBJ2-7,17,-,TRBD2,TRBV12-5,CASREFGGTSGIYEQYF,TGTGCTAGCCGAGAGTTTGGCGGGACTAGCGGGATCTACGAGCAGTACTTC
TRBJ1-1,16,few,-,TRBV30,CAWSVSDYGLNTEAFF,TGTGCCTGGAGTGTAAGTGATTACGGGTTGAACACTGAAGCTTTCTTT
TRBJ2-7,15,-,TRBD2,TRBV7-6,CASSLEAGNSYEQYF,TGTGCCAGCAGCTTAGAAGCGGGAAACTCCTACGAGCAGTACTTC
TRBJ2-3,10,-,-,TRBV28,CAMGRDTQYF,TGTGCCATGGGCCGAGATACGCAGTATTTT
TRBJ1-5,17,-,TRBD1,TRBV7-9,CASSFYRGPYSNQPQHF,TGTGCCAGCAGCTTTTACAGGGGCCCATATAGCAATCAGCCCCAGCATTTT
TRBJ1-2,13,-,-,TRBV21-1,CASSRQESYGYTF,TGTGCCAGCAGCAGACAGGAATCCTATGGCTACACCTTC
TRBJ1-2,14,-,-,TRBV6-5,CASSYSHGGYGYTF,TGTGCCAGCAGTTACAGCCACGGCGGCTATGGCTACACCTTC
TRBJ2-5,15,-,TRBD2,TRBV28,CASSLGLAGVETQYF,TGTGCCAGCAGTTTAGGTCTAGCGGGAGTTGAGACCCAGTACTTC
TRBJ2-2,14,-,-,TRBV18,CASSLAMNTGELFF,TGTGCCAGCTCATTGGCCATGAACACCGGGGAGCTGTTTTTT
TRBJ2-7,12,-,TRBD2,TRBV2,CVGEGIVGEQYF,TGTGTCGGGGAGGGAATCGTCGGCGAGCAGTACTTC
TRBJ1-5,16,-,TRBD1,TRBV4-1,CASSQLQGAGNQPQHF,TGCGCCAGCAGCCAGTTGCAGGGGGCAGGCAATCAGCCCCAGCATTTT
TRBJ2-1,14,-,TRBD1,TRBV7-9,CASSLGTGLSEQFF,TGTGCCAGCAGCTTGGGGACAGGGTTGAGTGAGCAGTTCTTC
TRBJ2-7,16,-,TRBD2,TRBV27,CASSPQTSGITYEQYF,TGTGCCAGCAGTCCGCAGACTAGCGGGATAACCTACGAGCAGTACTTC
TRBJ2-1,17,once,TRBD2,TRBV4-2,CASSQSASGSTYNEQFF,TGTGCCAGCAGCCAATCGGCTAGCGGGAGCACCTACAATGAGCAGTTCTTC
TRBJ2-1,15,-,TRBD2,TRBV4-1,CASSQEAGGSAEQFF,TGCGCCAGCAGCCAAGAAGCGGGAGGGTCAGCTGAGCAGTTCTTC
TRBJ1-5,14,-,TRBD1,TRBV7-3,CASSSDRAAQPQHF,TGTGCCAGCAGCTCGGACAGGGCGGCTCAGCCCCAGCATTTT
TRBJ2-6,17,-,TRBD1,TRBV13,CASSRRTGSTGANVLTF,TGTGCCAGCAGCCGCCGGACAGGGTCTACGGGGGCCAACGTCCTGACTTTC
TRBJ2-1,14,-,TRBD2,TRBV5-5,CASSISGDYNEQFF,TGTGCCAGCAGCATTAGCGGGGATTACAATGAGCAGTTCTTC
TRBJ1-1,15,once,TRBD1,TRBV5-1,CASSLSGTANTEAFF,TGCGCCAGCAGCTTGTCCGGGACAGCGAACACTGAAGCTTTCTTT
TRBJ2-5,16,-,TRBD2,TRBV28,CASSLSLAVLQETQYF,TGTGCCAGCAGTTTAAGCCTAGCGGTCCTGCAAGAGACCCAGTACTTC
TRBJ1-1,12,few,-,TRBV11-3,CASSPRYTEAFF,TGTGCCAGCAGCCCCAGGTACACTGAAGCTTTCTTT
TRBJ1-2,15,-,TRBD1,TRBV2,CASSSEGQGTYGYTF,TGTGCCAGCAGTTCAGAGGGACAGGGGACCTATGGCTACACCTTC
TRBJ2-1,12,once,TRBD2,TRBV13,CASKAGETEQFF,TGTGCCAGCAAGGCGGGAGAAACTGAGCAGTTCTTC
TRBJ2-7,13,-,-,TRBV6-1,CASSPGGSYEQYF,TGTGCCAGCAGTCCAGGGGGGTCCTACGAGCAGTACTTC
TRBJ2-7,16,-,TRBD1,TRBV7-9,CASSHLLDRGDDEQYF,TGTGCCAGCAGCCACTTGTTGGACAGGGGCGACGACGAGCAGTACTTC
TRBJ1-5,13,-,-,TRBV29-1,CSAGTDYNQPQHF,TGCAGCGCTGGGACGGACTACAATCAGCCCCAGCATTTT
TRBJ2-5,16,-,-,TRBV25-1,CASSDPRRPTRGAEYF,TGTGCCAGCAGTGACCCCCGGCGACCGACGAGAGGCGCAGAGTACTTC
TRBJ2-2,14,-,-,TRBV28,CASIWAGGTGELFF,TGTGCCAGCATCTGGGCAGGGGGGACCGGGGAGCTGTTTTTT
TRBJ1-5,13,-,-,TRBV2,CASSEALGLPQHF,TGTGCCAGCAGTGAAGCGCTTGGCTTGCCCCAGCATTTT
TRBJ2-1,15,once,TRBD2,TRBV6-5,CASSQGLAGSNEQFF,TGTGCCAGCAGTCAAGGACTAGCGGGAAGCAATGAGCAGTTCTTC
TRBJ2-5,18,-,TRBD2,TRBV11-2,CASSLGWGKGRGVQTQYF,TGTGCCAGCAGCTTAGGCTGGGGAAAAGGGCGGGGGGTACAGACCCAGTACTTC
TRBJ1-5,14,-,-,TRBV10-3,CAISDGSGFQPQHF,TGTGCCATCAGTGACGGGTCAGGGTTCCAGCCCCAGCATTTT
TRBJ2-1,15,-,TRBD2,TRBV6-1,CASSTTGTSFNEQFF,TGTGCCAGCAGTACAACCGGGACTAGTTTCAATGAGCAGTTCTTC
TRBJ1-1,13,few,TRBD1,TRBV6-5,CASSYYGTGEAFF,TGTGCCAGCAGTTATTACGGGACAGGGGAAGCTTTCTTT
TRBJ2-5,17,-,TRBD2,TRBV29-1,CSVEQPSGRWVEETQYF,TGCAGCGTTGAACAGCCTAGCGGGAGATGGGTGGAAGAGACCCAGTACTTC
TRBJ2-3,12,-,-,TRBV7-3,CASSSGTDTQYF,TGTGCCAGCAGCTCGGGCACAGATACGCAGTATTTT
TRBJ2-7,14,-,TRBD1,TRBV5-4,CASSPGTGDYEQYF,TGTGCCAGCAGCCCCGGGACAGGGGATTACGAGCAGTACTTC
TRBJ2-1,13,once,-,TRBV7-9,CASSLAQDSLSLF,TGTGCCAGCAGCTTAGCTCAGGACAGCTTGTCTCTCTTC
TRBJ1-1,15,-,TRBD1,TRBV11-3,CASSPWTGLGTEAFF,TGTGCCAGCAGCCCCTGGACAGGGCTCGGCACTGAAGCTTTCTTT
TRBJ1-1,15,-,-,TRBV5-1,CASSPMDSLNTEAFF,TGCGCCAGCAGTCCTATGGACAGTCTGAACACTGAAGCTTTCTTT
TRBJ1-5,19,-,TRBD1,TRBV14,CASSQLDRGARGRNQPQHF,TGTGCCAGCAGCCAATTGGACAGGGGTGCCCGGGGACGCAATCAGCCCCAGCATTTT
TRBJ2-7,15,-,TRBD2,TRBV6-5,CASSTTSGVPYEQYF,TGTGCCAGCAGCACTACTAGCGGGGTTCCCTACGAGCAGTACTTC
TRBJ2-7,13,-,TRBD1,TRBV6-5,CASNRDRGTMQYF,TGTGCCAGTAACCGGGACAGGGGAACTATGCAGTACTTC
TRBJ1-1,14,-,TRBD1,TRBV5-5,CASRRTGGSTEAFF,TGTGCCAGCAGACGAACAGGGGGATCCACTGAAGCTTTCTTT